This T cell receptor (beta chain) was sequenced during a study of cytomegalovirus exposure and HLA in healthy donors. General study points: The analysis excluded some indistinguishable V segments, including TRBV6-2 and TRBV6-3. Some TCR beta chains (more than 150 of them) were listed as cytomegalovirus-associated.

CDR1 DFQATT and CDR2 SNEGSKA come from the germline V gene (reference sequence). The CDR3 spans 11 residues. Trimming removed 3 bases at V and 5 bases at J, with 5 bases between. Primers included in the PCR were 60 Vbeta and 13 Jbeta primers. Assay used: immunoSEQ multiplex PCR; TCRdb lists only in-frame clones, some missing. The profile covers around 94,000 clones, with roughly 77% appearing a single time and approximately 10% taken by the ten largest. This clone was seen only a few times. Its antigen is undetermined. Sequencing was performed on PBMCs. The TCR originated in a human donor in good health. The rearrangement joins TRBV20-1 to TRBJ1-5, with D unclear. The CDR3, as DNA: TGCAGTGCTAGCCAGGATCAGCCCCAGCATTTT. Its translation: CSASQDQPQHF.